The 5 T cell receptor beta chains given below trace back to one sample, sequenced in a study of blood T cell repertoires in COVID-19. Measured with immunoSEQ multiplex PCR; TCRdb has only the in-frame clones, and not every one. Here the sample spans about 230,000 clones, 87% being singletons. Sequencing used PBMCs or T cells enriched from blood (not recorded which). These receptors were taken from a man aged 25 to 45 who had recovered from COVID-19.

V and J are TRBV10-3 and TRBJ2-3; tentatively, D is TRBD2 (5 bases). Trimming stripped 0 bases from V and 6 bases from J, with 10 bases between. From germline, CDR1 is ENHRY and CDR2 SYGVKD. The CDR3 extends over 14 amino acids. Here the CDR3 reads CAISESRVGDTQYF. The CDR3 nucleotides read TGTGCCATCAGTGAGTCGAGGGTTGGGGATACGCAGTATTTT.

This clone has just one count. CDR3 bases: TGTGCCAGCAGTACGCGAAGCAACCAAGAGACCCAGTACTTC. Its protein is CASSTRSNQETQYF. This chain uses TRBV3-1 (or the pseudogene TRBV3-2) with TRBJ2-5, with no clear D. CDR3 length: 14 amino acids. V was clipped by 6 bases and J by 0 bases, with 11 bases between them. The V gene's germline CDR1 is LGHDT and CDR2 YNNKEL (reference sequence).

The CDR3: CASSLGQGTYEQYF. CDR3 DNA: TGTGCCAGCAGTTTGGGACAGGGTACGTACGAGCAGTACTTC. The chain employs TRBV28 and TRBJ2-7; 9 nucleotides line up with TRBD1. The trim removed 3 bases at V and 4 bases at J, leaving 4 bases unmatched. The CDR3 loop spans 14 amino acids. Germline CDR1 reads MDHEN; CDR2 reads SYDVKM. Using reference TRBV28 and TRBJ2-7 for the parts outside the CDR3, the full variable domain is DVKVTQSSRYLVKRTGEKVFLECVQDMDHENMFWYRQDPGLGLRLIYFSYDVKMKEKGDIPEGYSVSREKKERFSLILESASTNQTSMYLCASSLGQGTYEQYFGPGTRLTVT.

The V and J genes are TRBV21-1 and TRBJ1-4; no check of the table's D call, TRBD1, against the DNA was made. TRBV21-1 is flagged as a pseudogene. The CDR3 contains 16 residues. This CDR3 reads CASSPRDRGYSEKLFF. The CDR3 coding sequence is TGTGCCAGCAGCCCCCGGGACAGGGGGTATTCTGAAAAACTGTTTTTT.

This chain joins TRBV7-2 and TRBJ1-2; 7 positions match TRBD1. CDR1 SGHTA and CDR2 FQGNSA come from the germline V gene. The CDR3 extends over 14 amino acids. J lost 3 bases, V lost 3 bases, and 4 bases had no gene match. CDR3 in amino acids: CASSFDRVDYGYTF. DNA of the CDR3: TGTGCCAGCAGCTTCGACAGGGTGGACTATGGCTACACCTTC.